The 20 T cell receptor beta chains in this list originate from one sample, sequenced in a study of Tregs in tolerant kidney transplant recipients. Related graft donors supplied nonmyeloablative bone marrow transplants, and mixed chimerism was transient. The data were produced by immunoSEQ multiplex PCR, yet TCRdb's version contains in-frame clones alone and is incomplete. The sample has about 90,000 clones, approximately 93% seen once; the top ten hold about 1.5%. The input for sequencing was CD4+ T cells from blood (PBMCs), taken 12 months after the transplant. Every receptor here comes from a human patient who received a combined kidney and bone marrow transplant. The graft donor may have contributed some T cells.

Written as DNA, the CDR3 is TGTGCCAGCAGTTTGAGGGGGCTAGTAAGTTCACCCCTCCACTTT. Amino acids: CASSLRGLVSSPLHF. The chain uses TRBV28 and TRBJ1-6; 7 bases line up with TRBD1. CDR1 is MDHEN, CDR2 SYDVKM, per germline. With V trimmed by 3 bases and J by 9 bases, 8 bases remained unmatched. The CDR3 has 15 residues. Full variable domain (remainder filled in from reference TRBV28 and TRBJ1-6): DVKVTQSSRYLVKRTGEKVFLECVQDMDHENMFWYRQDPGLGLRLIYFSYDVKMKEKGDIPEGYSVSREKKERFSLILESASTNQTSMYLCASSLRGLVSSPLHFGNGTRLTVT.

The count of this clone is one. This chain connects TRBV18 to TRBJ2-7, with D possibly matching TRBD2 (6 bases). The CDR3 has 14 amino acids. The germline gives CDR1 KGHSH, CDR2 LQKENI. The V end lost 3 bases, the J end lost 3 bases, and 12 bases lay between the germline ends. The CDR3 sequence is CASSPSGRLYEQYF. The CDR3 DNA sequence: TGTGCCAGCTCACCCTCCGGGAGACTCTACGAGCAGTACTTC.

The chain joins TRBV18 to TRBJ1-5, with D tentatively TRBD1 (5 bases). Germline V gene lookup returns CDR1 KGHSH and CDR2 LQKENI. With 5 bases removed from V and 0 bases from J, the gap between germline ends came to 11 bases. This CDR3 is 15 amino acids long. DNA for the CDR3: TGTGCCAGCTCAACCGGGGGATATAGCAATCAGCCCCAGCATTTT. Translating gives CASSTGGYSNQPQHF.

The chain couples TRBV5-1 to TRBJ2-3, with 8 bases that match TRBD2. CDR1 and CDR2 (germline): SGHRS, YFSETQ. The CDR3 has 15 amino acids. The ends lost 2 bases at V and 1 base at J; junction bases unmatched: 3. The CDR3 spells CASSFSGVGTDTQYF. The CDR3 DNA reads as TGCGCCAGCAGCTTTAGCGGGGTGGGCACAGATACGCAGTATTTT.

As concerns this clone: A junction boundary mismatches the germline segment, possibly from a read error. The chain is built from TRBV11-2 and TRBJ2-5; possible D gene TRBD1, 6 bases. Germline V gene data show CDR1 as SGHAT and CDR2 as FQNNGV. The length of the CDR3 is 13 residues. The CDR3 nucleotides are TGTGCCAGCAGCTTAGATCGGCGGACAGCGAAACACTTC. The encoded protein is CASSLDRRTAKHF.

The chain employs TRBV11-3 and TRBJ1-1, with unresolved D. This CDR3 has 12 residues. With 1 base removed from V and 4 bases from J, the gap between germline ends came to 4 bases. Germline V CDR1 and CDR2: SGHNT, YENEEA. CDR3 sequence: CASSLVFTEAFF. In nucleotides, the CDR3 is TGTGCCAGCAGCTTAGTCTTCACTGAAGCTTTCTTT.

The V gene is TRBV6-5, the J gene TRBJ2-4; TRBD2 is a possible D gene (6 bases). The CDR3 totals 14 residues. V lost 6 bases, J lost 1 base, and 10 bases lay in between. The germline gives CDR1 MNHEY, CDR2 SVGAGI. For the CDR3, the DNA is TGTGCCAGCAGACGGGACTTTGCCAAAAACATTCAGTACTTC. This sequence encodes CASRRDFAKNIQYF.

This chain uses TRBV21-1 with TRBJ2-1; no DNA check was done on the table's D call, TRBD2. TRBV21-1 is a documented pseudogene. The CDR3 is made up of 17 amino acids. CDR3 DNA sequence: TGTGCCAGCAGAGAAGGACTAGCGGGATCCACCTACAATGAGCAGTTCTTC. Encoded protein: CASREGLAGSTYNEQFF.

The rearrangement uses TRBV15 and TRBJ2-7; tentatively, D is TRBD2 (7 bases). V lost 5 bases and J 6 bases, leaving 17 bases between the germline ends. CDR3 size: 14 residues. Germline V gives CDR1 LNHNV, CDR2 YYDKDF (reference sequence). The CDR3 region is CATSLGGAIGEQYF. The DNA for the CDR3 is TGTGCCACCAGCTTGGGGGGGGCGATCGGCGAGCAGTACTTC.

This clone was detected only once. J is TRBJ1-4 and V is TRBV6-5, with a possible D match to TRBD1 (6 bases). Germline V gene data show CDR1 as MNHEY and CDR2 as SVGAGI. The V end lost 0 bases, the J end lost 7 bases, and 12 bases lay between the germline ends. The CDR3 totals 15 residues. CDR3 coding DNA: TGTGCCAGCAGTTACTCGAGGGGGAGTGGTGAAAAACTGTTTTTT. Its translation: CASSYSRGSGEKLFF.

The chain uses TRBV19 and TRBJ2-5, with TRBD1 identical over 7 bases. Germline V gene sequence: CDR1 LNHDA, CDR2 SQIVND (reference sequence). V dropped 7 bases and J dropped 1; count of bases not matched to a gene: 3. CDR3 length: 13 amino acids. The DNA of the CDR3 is TGTGCCAGTAAGGGACAGAGCCAAGAGACCCAGTACTTC. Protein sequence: CASKGQSQETQYF.

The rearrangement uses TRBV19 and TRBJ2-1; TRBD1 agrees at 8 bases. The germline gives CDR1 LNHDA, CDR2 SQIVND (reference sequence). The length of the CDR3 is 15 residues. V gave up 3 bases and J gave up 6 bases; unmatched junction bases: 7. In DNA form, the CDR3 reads TGTGCCAGTAGTATGGACAGGGAGAGGGGCAATGAGCAGTTCTTC. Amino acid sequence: CASSMDRERGNEQFF.

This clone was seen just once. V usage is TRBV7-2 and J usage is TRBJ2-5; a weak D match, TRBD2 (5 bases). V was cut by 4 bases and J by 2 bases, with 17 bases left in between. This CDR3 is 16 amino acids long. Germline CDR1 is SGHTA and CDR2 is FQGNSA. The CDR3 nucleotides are TGTGCCAGCAGCTCCGTTTGGATGCCGGGGCAAGAGACCCAGTACTTC. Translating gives CASSSVWMPGQETQYF. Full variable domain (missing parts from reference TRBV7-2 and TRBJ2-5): GAGVSQSPSNKVTEKGKDVELRCDPISGHTALYWYRQSLGQGLEFLIYFQGNSAPDKSGLPSDRFSAERTGGSVSTLTIQRTQQEDSAVYLCASSSVWMPGQETQYFGPGTRLLVL.

DNA for the CDR3: TGTGCCAGCAGTGCGTACAGGGGAGGTTCACCCCTCCACTTT. Its protein is CASSAYRGGSPLHF. The chain uses TRBV25-1 and TRBJ1-6, with 7 positions matching TRBD1. Germline V CDR1 and CDR2: MGHDK, SYGVNS. The CDR3 is 14 residues long. J was trimmed by 9 bases and V by 4 bases; bases with no gene match: 6.

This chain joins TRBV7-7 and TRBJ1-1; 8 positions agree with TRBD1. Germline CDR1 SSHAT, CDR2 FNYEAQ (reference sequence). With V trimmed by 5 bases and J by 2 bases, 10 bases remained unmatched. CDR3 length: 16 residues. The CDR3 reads CASSLDRGLANTEAFF. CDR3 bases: TGTGCCAGCAGCCTCGACAGGGGTCTTGCAAACACTGAAGCTTTCTTT.

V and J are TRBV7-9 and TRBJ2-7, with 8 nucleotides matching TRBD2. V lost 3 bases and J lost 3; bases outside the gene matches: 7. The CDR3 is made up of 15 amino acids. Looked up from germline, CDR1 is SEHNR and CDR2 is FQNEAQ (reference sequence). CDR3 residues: CASSFSGTRHYEQYF. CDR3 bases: TGTGCCAGCAGCTTCTCCGGGACTAGACACTACGAGCAGTACTTC.

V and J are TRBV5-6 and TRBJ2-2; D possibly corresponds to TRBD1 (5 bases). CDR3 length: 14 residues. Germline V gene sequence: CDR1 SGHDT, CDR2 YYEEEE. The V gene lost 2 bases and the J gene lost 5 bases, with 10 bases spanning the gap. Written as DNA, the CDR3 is TGTGCCAGCAGCTTCAGGGTTTGGACCGGGGAGCTGTTTTTT. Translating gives CASSFRVWTGELFF. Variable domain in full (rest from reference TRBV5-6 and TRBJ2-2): DAGVTQSPTHLIKTRGQQVTLRCSPKSGHDTVSWYQQALGQGPQFIFQYYEEEERQRGNFPDRFSGHQFPNYSSELNVNALLLGDSALYLCASSFRVWTGELFFGEGSRLTVL.

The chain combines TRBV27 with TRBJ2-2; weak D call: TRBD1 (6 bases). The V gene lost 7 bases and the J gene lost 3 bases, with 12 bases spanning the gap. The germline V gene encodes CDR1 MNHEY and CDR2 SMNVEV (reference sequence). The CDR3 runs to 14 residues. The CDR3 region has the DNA TGTGCCAGCACAGGGGCCTACTACACCGGGGAGCTGTTTTTT. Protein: CASTGAYYTGELFF.

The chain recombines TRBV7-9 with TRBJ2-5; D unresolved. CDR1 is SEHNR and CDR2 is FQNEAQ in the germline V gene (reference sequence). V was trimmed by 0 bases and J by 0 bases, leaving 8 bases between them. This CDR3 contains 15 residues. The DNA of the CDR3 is TGTGCCAGCAGCTTAGCGTTCGGGTACCAAGAGACCCAGTACTTC. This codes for CASSLAFGYQETQYF.

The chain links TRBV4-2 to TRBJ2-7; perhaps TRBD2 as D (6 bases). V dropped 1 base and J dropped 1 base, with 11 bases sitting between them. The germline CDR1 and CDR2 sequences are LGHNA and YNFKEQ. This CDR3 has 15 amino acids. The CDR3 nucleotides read TGTGCCAGCAGCCAAGGATCCCGGGAGTCCTACGAGCAGTACTTC. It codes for CASSQGSRESYEQYF.